Detailed here is one T cell receptor beta chain. Antigen: not known. The CDR3 runs 14 residues. Germline CDR1 is SGHTA and CDR2 is FQGTGA. With 300,000 cells each, the CD8+ T cell subsets were individually sorted in triplicate. This sample was taken from a study of CXCR3-negative and CXCR3-positive naive CD8 T cells. Looking at the study overall: Each library held about 1.5 +/- 0.3 million TRB reads, approximately 140 million in total. Study observations and caveats: Relative to CXCR3-negative naive cells, CXCR3-positive naive cells had more hydrophobic TRB CDR3s. Memory CD8+ T cell repertoires were far less diverse than both naive subsets.

UMI-labeled TRB cDNA libraries were prepared by 5' RACE. After re-calling the 5' RACE reads, TCRdb lists one entry per CDR3 protein, DNA absent. The specimen's table records roughly 130,000 distinct CDR3 sequences. Sequencing used naive CXCR3+ CD8+ T cells from blood. Stated subset: CD45RO-CCR7+CD27+CD95- naive CD8+ T cells expressing CXCR3 (TNR3+). The V gene is TRBV7-3, the J gene TRBJ2-1; the TCRdb D gene call, TRBD2, has no DNA to confirm it. The source of this sequence is a human donor in good health. Some clones in this sample may be carry-over from other donors' samples. The CDR3 is CASSLLAGGSEQFF.